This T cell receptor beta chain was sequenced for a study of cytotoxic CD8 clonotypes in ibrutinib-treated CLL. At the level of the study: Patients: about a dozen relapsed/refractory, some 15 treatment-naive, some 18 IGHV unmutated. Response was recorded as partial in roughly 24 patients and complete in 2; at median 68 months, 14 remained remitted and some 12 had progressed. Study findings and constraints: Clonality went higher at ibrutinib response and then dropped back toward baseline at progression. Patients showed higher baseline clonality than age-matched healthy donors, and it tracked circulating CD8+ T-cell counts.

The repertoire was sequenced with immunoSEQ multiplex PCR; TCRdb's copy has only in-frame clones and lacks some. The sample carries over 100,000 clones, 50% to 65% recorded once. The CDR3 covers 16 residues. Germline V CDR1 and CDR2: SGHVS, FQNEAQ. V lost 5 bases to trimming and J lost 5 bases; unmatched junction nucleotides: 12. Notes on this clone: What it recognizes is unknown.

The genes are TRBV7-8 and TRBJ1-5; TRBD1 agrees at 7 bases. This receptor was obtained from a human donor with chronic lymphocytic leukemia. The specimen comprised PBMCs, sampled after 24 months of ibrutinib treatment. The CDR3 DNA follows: TGTGCCAGCAGCCTACGAGGGGGCAGGGCCTATCAGCCCCAGCATTTT. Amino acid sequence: CASSLRGGRAYQPQHF.